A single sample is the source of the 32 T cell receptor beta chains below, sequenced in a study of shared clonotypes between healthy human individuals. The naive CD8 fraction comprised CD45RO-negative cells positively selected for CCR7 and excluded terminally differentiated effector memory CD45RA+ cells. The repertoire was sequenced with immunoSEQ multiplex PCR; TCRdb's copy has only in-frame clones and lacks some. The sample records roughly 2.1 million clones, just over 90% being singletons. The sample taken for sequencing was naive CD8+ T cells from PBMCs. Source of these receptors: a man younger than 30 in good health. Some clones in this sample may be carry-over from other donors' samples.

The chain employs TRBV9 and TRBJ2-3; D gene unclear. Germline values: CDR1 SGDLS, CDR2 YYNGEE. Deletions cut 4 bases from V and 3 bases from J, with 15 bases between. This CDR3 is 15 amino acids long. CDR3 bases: TGTGCCAGCAGCCCACCCCCCCGTACGACAGATACGCAGTATTTT. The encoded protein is CASSPPPRTTDTQYF.

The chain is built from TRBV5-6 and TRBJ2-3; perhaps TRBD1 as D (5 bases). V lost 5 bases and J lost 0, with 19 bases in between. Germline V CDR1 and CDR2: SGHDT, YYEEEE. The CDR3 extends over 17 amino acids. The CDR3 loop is CASRGRGPSSSTDTQYF. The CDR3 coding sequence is TGTGCCAGCAGGGGTAGGGGCCCAAGTTCTAGCACAGATACGCAGTATTTT.

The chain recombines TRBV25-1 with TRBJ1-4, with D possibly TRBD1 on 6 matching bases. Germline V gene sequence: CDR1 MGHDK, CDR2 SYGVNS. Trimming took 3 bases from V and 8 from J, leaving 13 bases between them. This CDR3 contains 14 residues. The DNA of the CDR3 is TGTGCCAGCAGTGAGGGGGCGATTGGAGAAAAACTGTTTTTT. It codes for CASSEGAIGEKLFF.

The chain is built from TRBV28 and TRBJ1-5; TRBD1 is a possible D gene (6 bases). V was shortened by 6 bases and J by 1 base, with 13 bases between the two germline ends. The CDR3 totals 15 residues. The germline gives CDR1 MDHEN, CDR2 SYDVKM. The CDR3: CASRATGRSNQPQHF. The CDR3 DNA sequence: TGTGCCAGCAGGGCCACAGGGCGAAGCAATCAGCCCCAGCATTTT.

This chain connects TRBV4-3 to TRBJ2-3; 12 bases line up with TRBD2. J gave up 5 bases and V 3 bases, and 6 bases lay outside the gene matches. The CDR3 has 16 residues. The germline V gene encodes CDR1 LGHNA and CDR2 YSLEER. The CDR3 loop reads CASSQTSGRYGDTQYF. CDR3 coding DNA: TGCGCCAGCAGCCAGACTAGCGGGAGATATGGAGATACGCAGTATTTT.

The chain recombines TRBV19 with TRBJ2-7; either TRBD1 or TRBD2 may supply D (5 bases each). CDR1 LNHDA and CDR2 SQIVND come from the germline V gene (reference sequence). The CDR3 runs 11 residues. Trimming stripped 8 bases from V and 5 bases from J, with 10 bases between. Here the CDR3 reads CASGWGHEQYF. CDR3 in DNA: TGTGCCAGTGGATGGGGACACGAGCAGTACTTC. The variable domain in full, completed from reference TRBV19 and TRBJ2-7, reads DGGITQSPKYLFRKEGQNVTLSCEQNLNHDAMYWYRQDPGQGLRLIYYSQIVNDFQKGDIAEGYSVSREKKESFPLTVTSAQKNPTAFYLCASGWGHEQYFGPGTRLTVT.

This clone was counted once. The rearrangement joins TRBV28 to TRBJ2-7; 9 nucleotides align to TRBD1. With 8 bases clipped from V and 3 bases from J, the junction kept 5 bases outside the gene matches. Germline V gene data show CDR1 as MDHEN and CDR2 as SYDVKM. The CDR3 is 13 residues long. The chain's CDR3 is CASPGTGCYEQYF. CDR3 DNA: TGTGCCAGCCCTGGGACAGGGTGCTACGAGCAGTACTTC.

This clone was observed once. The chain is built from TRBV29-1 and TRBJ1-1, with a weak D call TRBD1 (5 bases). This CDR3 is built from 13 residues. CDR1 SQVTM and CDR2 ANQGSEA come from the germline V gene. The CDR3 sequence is CRKRRGTNTEAFF. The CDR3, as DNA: TGCAGAAAGAGGCGGGGGACGAACACTGAAGCTTTCTTT. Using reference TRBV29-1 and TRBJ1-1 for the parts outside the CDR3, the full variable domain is SAVISQKPSRDICQRGTSLTIQCQVDSQVTMMFWYRQQPGQSLTLIATANQGSEATYESGFVIDKFPISRPNLTFSTLTVSNMSPEDSSIYLCRKRRGTNTEAFFGQGTRLTVV.

For the CDR3, the DNA is TGTGCCAGCAGCCGTAGGGACACCTCCTACGAGCAGTACTTC. Protein sequence: CASSRRDTSYEQYF. The genes are TRBV7-9 and TRBJ2-7; D is perhaps TRBD1 (6 bases). Per the germline V gene, CDR1 is SEHNR and CDR2 is FQNEAQ (reference sequence). The V gene lost 5 bases and the J gene lost 0 bases, with 11 bases spanning the gap. This CDR3 region has 14 residues.

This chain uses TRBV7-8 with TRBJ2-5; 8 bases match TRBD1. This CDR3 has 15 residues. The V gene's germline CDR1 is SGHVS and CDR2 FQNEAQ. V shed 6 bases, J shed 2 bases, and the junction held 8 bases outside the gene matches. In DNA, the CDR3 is TGTGCCAGCAGTCGATTCGGGACAGGTCAAGAGACCCAGTACTTC. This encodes CASSRFGTGQETQYF.

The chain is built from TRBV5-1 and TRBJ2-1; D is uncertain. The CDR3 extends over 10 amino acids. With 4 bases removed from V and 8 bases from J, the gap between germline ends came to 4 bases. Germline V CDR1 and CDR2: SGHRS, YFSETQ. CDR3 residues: CASSLDEQFF. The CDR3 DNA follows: TGCGCCAGCAGCCTCGATGAGCAGTTCTTC.

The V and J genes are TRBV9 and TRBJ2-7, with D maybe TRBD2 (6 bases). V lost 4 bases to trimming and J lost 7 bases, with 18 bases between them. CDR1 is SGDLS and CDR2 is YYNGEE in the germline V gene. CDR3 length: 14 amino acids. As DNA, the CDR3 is TGTGCCAGCAGCCCTGGGGGGAATCTTCGGGAGCAGTACTTC. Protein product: CASSPGGNLREQYF.

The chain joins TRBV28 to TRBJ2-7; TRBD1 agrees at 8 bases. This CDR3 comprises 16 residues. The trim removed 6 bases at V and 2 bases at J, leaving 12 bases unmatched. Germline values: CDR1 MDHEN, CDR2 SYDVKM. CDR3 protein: CASSQGPGTGAYEQYF. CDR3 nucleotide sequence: TGTGCCAGCAGCCAAGGCCCCGGGACAGGAGCCTACGAGCAGTACTTC.

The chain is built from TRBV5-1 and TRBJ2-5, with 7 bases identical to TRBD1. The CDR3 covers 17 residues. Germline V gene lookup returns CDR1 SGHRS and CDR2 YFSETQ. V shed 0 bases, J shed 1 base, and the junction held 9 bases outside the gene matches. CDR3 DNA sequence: TGCGCCAGCAGCTTGGGCCAGACAGGGCCCCTCCAAGAGACCCAGTACTTC. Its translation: CASSLGQTGPLQETQYF.

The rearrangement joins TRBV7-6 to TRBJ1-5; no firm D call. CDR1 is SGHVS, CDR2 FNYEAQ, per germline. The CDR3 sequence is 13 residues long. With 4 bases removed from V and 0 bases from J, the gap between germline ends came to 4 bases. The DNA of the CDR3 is TGTGCCAGCAGCTCCTATAGCAATCAGCCCCAGCATTTT. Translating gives CASSSYSNQPQHF.

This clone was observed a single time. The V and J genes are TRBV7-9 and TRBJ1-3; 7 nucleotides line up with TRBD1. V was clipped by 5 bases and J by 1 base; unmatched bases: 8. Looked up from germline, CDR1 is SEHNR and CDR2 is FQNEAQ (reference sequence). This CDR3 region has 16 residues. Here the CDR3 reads CASSPPTGSSGNTIYF. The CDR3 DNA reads TGTGCCAGCAGCCCCCCGACAGGGAGTTCTGGAAACACCATATATTTT.

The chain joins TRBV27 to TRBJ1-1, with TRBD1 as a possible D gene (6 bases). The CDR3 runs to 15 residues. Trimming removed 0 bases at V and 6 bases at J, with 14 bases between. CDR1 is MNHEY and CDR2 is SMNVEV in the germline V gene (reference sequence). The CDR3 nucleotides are TGTGCCAGCAGTTTATCGCCGGGGGCCGGGGCTGAAGCTTTCTTT. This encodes CASSLSPGAGAEAFF.

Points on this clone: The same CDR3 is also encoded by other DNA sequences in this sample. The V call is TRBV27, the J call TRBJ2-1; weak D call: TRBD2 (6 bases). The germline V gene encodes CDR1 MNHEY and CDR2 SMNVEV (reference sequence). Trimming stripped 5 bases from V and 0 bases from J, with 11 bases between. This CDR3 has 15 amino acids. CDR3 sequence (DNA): TGTGCCAGCAGTCCCACCGGGAGCTCCTACAATGAGCAGTTCTTC. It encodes CASSPTGSSYNEQFF.

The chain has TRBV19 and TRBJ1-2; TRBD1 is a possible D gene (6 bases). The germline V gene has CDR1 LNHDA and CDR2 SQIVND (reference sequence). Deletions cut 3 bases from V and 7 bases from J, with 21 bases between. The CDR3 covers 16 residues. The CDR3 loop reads CASSIRPPGGSGGYTF. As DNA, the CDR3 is TGTGCCAGTAGTATTCGCCCGCCCGGGGGCTCGGGTGGCTACACCTTC.

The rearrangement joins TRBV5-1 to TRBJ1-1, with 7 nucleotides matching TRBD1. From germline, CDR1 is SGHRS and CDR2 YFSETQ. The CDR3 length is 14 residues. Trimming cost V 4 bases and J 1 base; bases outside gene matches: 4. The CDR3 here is CASSTNRGNTEAFF. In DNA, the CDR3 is TGCGCCAGCAGCACCAACAGGGGGAACACTGAAGCTTTCTTT.

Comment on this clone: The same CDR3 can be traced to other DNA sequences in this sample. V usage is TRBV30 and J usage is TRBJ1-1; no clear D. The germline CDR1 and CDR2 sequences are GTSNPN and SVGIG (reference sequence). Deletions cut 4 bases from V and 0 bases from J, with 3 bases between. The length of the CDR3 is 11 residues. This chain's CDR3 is CAWTVNTEAFF. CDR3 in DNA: TGTGCCTGGACAGTGAACACTGAAGCTTTCTTT.

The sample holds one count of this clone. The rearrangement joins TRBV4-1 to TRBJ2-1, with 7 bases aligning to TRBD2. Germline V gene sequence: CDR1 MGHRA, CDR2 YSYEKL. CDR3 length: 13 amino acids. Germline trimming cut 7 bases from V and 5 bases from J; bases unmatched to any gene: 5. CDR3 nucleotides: TGCGCCAGCACAGGGACTACTAACAATGAGCAGTTCTTC. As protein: CASTGTTNNEQFF.

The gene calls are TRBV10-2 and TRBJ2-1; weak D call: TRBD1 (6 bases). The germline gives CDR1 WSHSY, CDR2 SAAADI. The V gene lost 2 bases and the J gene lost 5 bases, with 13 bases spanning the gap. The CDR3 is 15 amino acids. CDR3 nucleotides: TGCGCCAGCAGTGAGGTCAGGGGAGAGAACAATGAGCAGTTCTTC. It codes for CASSEVRGENNEQFF.

In DNA form, the CDR3 reads TGCGCCAGCAGCCAGCGCGGGGGTGGACCCTACGAGCAGTACTTC. Its protein product is CASSQRGGGPYEQYF. The rearrangement links TRBV4-1 to TRBJ2-7, with 7 bases fitting TRBD2. The germline CDR1 and CDR2 sequences are MGHRA and YSYEKL. After removal of 3 bases from V and 2 bases from J, the junction contained 7 bases not matched to a gene. There are 15 residues in the CDR3.

DNA for the CDR3: TGTGCCACCAGCAGAAGTCCCCGATTTTTGTCCGAATCTAAAGAGCAGTACTTC. This gives the protein CATSRSPRFLSESKEQYF. The genes are TRBV15 and TRBJ2-7, with unresolved D. This CDR3 region has 18 residues. The germline CDR1 and CDR2 sequences are LNHNV and YYDKDF (reference sequence). Trimming took 2 bases from V and 7 from J, leaving 27 bases between them. Drawing the rest from reference TRBV15 and TRBJ2-7, the complete variable domain is DAMVIQNPRYQVTQFGKPVTLSCSQTLNHNVMYWYQQKSSQAPKLLFHYYDKDFNNEADTPDNFQSRRPNTSFCFLDIRSPGLGDTAMYLCATSRSPRFLSESKEQYFGPGTRLTVT.

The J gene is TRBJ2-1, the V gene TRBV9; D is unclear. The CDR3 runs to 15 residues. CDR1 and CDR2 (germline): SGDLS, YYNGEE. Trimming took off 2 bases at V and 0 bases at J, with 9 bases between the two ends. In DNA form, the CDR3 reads TGTGCCAGCAGCGTGTACAGAAGCTCCTACAATGAGCAGTTCTTC. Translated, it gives CASSVYRSSYNEQFF.

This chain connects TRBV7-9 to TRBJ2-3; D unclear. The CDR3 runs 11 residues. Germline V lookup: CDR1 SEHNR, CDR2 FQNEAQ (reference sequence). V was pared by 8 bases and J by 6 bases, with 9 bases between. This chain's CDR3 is CASWIGDTQYF. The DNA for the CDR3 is TGTGCCAGCTGGATTGGGGATACGCAGTATTTT.

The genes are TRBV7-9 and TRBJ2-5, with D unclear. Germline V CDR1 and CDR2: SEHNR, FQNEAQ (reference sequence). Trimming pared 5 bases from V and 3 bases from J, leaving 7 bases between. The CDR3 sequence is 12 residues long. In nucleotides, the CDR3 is TGTGCCAGCAGCGGCAAAAAAGAGACCCAGTACTTC. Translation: CASSGKKETQYF. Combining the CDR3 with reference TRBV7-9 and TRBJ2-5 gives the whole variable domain DTGVSQNPRHKITKRGQNVTFRCDPISEHNRLYWYRQTLGQGPEFLTYFQNEAQLEKSRLLSDRFSAERPKGSFSTLEIQRTEQGDSAMYLCASSGKKETQYFGPGTRLLVL.

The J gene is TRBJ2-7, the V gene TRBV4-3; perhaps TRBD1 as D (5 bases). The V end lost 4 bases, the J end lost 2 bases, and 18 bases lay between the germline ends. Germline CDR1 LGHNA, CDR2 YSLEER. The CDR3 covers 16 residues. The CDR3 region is CASSPPWHRITYEQYF. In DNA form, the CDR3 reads TGCGCCAGCAGCCCCCCGTGGCACAGGATTACCTACGAGCAGTACTTC.

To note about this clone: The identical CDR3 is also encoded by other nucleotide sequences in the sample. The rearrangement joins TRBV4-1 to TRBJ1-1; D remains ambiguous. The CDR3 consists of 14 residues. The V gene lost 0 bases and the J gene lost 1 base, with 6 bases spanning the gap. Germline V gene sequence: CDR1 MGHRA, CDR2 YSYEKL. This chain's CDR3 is CASSQDRGNTEAFF. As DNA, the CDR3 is TGCGCCAGCAGCCAAGATAGAGGGAACACTGAAGCTTTCTTT.

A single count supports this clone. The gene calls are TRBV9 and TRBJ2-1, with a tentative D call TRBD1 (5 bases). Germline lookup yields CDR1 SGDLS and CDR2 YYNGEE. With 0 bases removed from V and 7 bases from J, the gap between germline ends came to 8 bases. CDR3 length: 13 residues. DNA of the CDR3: TGTGCCAGCAGCGTAGGACAGTGGAATGAGCAGTTCTTC. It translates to CASSVGQWNEQFF.

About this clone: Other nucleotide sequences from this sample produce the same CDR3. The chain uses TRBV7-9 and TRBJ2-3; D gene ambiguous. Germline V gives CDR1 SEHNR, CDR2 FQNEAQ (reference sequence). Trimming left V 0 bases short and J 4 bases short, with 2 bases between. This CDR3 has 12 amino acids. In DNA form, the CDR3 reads TGTGCCAGCAGCTTAGCTTCAGATACGCAGTATTTT. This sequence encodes CASSLASDTQYF.